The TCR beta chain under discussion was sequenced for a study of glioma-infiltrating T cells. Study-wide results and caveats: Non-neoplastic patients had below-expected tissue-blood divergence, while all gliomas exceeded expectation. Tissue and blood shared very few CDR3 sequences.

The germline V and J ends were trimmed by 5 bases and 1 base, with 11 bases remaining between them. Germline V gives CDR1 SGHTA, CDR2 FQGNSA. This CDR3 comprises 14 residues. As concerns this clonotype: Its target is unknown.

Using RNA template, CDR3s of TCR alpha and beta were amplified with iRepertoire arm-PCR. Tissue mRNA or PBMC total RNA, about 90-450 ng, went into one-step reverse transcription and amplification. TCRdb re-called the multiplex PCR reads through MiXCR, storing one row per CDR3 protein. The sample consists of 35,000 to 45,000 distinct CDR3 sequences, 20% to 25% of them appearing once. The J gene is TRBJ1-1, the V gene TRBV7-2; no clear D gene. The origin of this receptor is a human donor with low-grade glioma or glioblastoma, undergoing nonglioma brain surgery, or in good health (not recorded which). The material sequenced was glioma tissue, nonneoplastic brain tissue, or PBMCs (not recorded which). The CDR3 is CASSTGPRNTEAFF. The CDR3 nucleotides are TGTGCCAGCAGCACTGGGCCCCGGAACACTGAAGCTTTCTTT.